This TCR beta chain was sequenced for a study of identical twins. The CDR3 is made up of 15 amino acids. A universal primer site was added by template switching, and unique molecular identifiers were carried by the cDNA. TCRdb recomputed calls from the 5' RACE reads with MiXCR, one row per CDR3 protein. The data contain a few hundred thousand distinct CDR3 sequences, around 15% of them singletons. No donor was unhealthy or non-Caucasian. This clonotype was seen more than once but under ten times. These data were also filed under a second study, of yellow fever vaccine responses in identical twins.

The chain carries TRBV21-1 and TRBJ1-6; the table's D gene call, TRBD1, was not cross checked with the DNA. TRBV21-1 is designated a pseudogene. Sample: CD4+ T cells sorted from blood. The sequence was obtained from a woman under 30 in good health. The CDR3 is CASSARQGRYSPLHF. As DNA, the CDR3 is TGTGCCAGCAGCGCCCGACAGGGGCGGTATTCACCCCTCCACTTT.